This entry features one TCR beta chain sequence. The data stem from a study of blood T cell repertoires in COVID-19. Study as a whole: PBMCs, B-cell-depleted T cells, or T cells provided the cDNA or gDNA that made up the material.

Only in-frame clones appear in the TCRdb table, and some are missing; sequencing was by immunoSEQ multiplex PCR. The sample has 130,000 to 150,000 clones; approximately 85% are singletons. The CDR3 has 15 amino acids. Trimming cost V 4 bases and J 5 bases; bases outside gene matches: 6. The germline V gene has CDR1 SGHTA and CDR2 FQGNSA. The sample consisted of peripheral blood. This chain joins TRBV7-2 and TRBJ2-1; 9 nucleotides line up with TRBD2. The source of this sequence is a woman in her sixties with COVID-19, enrolled during active disease. The CDR3 DNA reads TGTGCCAGCAGCTGGAGCGGGGGGAACAACAATGAGCAGTTCTTC. Translating gives CASSWSGGNNNEQFF.